The present T cell receptor (beta chain) was sequenced within a study of cytomegalovirus exposure and HLA in healthy donors (dated by TCRdb to 2015 to 2018). Looking at the study overall: According to an earlier analysis of several hundred of the donors, roughly 180 million T cells yielded approximately 120 million unique TCR beta sequences and about 300 Gb of sequence data. Roughly 300 gigabases of sequencing data and approximately 85 million unique TCR sequences were included in an early release covering several hundred HLA-typed donors. The genetic ancestry cluster associated with self-reported Caucasian donors included roughly 84% of the 398 genotyped donors. The study aimed to test whether signatures of past pathogen exposure could be identified by cataloging public T cell receptors. The study used immunosequencing to profile the T cell repertoires of under 700 subjects and linked those repertoires to cytomegalovirus serostatus. Along with the approximately 700-subject first cohort, a separate validation cohort of over a hundred different subjects was used. High-throughput TCR immunosequencing, statistical association of individual TCRs with disease status, and machine learning were combined to predict cytomegalovirus infection status. A later analysis re-examined previously published TCR beta repertoires from 600 to 700 donors and added high-resolution HLA genotyping to investigate patterns of TCR occurrence. Rather than drawing on any new phenotypic data, the later analysis identified candidate immune exposures from TCR beta sequences and the way those sequences occurred across donors. In an earlier analysis of 587 of the donors, high-throughput TCR beta sequencing was used to judge whether each TCR beta V gene segment behaved as functional or pseudogenic. Donor age, sex, ethnicity and CMV serostatus were compiled alongside the repertoire data. Genome-wide SNP genotypes for about 60% of the 666 donors were used in a later genetic analysis, which treated that subset as a discovery cohort. All discovery cohort repertoires had been generated using a single sequencing platform. Both class I and class II loci were covered by HLA typing, at four-digit resolution. The number of typed donors differed by locus: about 620-640 for A, B, C, DRB1 and DQB1; some 540 for DQA1; some 610 for DPA1; and about 470 for DPB1. A few DR-DQ haplotypes were handled as single units for association and clustering because linkage in the cohort was strong. Across approximately 400 genotyped donors of the cohort, an average of about 250,000 unique TCR beta nucleotide sequences per donor were sequenced, and approximately 19% of those sequences were non-productive. General findings and caveats noted by the study authors: The study listed approximately 160 TCR beta chains as associated with cytomegalovirus. Seventeen rarely observed V segments, including chromosome 9 orphons, were excluded from the earlier analysis of 550 to 700 of the donors because counts were too low. In vitro tests confirmed that a few of the cytomegalovirus-associated TCR beta chains recognize cytomegalovirus antigens. According to a later genetic analysis, donors in an Asian-associated ancestry cluster had fewer N-insertions in productive TCRs than the roughly 660-donor mean. Strong co-occurrence of HLA alleles, especially DR and DQ, made assigning TCR associations to individual alleles difficult. For the cohort, immune exposure information was limited to CMV serostatus. A later analysis found that TCR association rates varied across HLA loci, with DRB1 alleles showing the most associated TCRs and HLA-C alleles the fewest. A cluster of highly shared sequence variants was judged likely to be a technical artifact of the sequencing pipeline. Most TCR sequences were observed very rarely across donors, whereas some public TCRs were present in many individuals. According to a later analysis, parvovirus B19, influenza, CMV and Epstein-Barr virus appeared linked to several top co-occurrence clusters. Linkage disequilibrium might explain the correlated functional status among segregating V segments, but an unknown experimental factor could not be excluded. A later analysis found that most CMV-associated TCR beta chains appeared HLA-restricted, with HLA associations seemingly driven largely by CMV exposure. A later genetic analysis associated a missense DCLRE1C variant with V-gene and J-gene trimming of TCR beta chains, and an independent cohort replicated the association. A later analysis found that HLA-associated TCR beta chains were more clonally expanded and had lower generation probabilities than equally common non-associated chains. It was suggested by the authors that the approach could potentially be generalized to other disease states and immunological phenotypes. The classifier was reported to diagnose cytomegalovirus status with high specificity and sensitivity in both the original cohort and the validation cohort. At a false discovery rate of 0.05, a later analysis linked 16,000 or so TCR beta sequences to specific HLA alleles. Because the 87-base-pair reads could not distinguish some IMGT-functional V segments, including TRBV6-2 and TRBV6-3, those segments were excluded. Roughly uniform sequencing depth across donors was assumed in presence/absence analyses, although this assumption may not hold. A further reported finding was that TCR beta sequences accurately predicted the HLA-A and HLA-B alleles for most subjects in the first cohort. HLA typing was unavailable for some donors at each locus, so association tests used only the typed subset. An earlier analysis of around 500 of the donors showed that most TCR beta V segments appeared in productive rearrangements either about 87% or about 30% of the time, which broadly matched IMGT annotations. Only TCR beta chains were sequenced in this cohort, and the absence of alpha or paired-chain data limited detectable features.

Preparation of the library involved the immunoSEQ multiplex PCR assay. For the multiplex PCR, a mixture combining 60 forward primers for TCR Vbeta segments and 13 reverse primers for TCR Jbeta segments was used. Amplification of the CDR3 region of rearranged TCR beta genes was performed with a multiplex PCR assay on genomic DNA. The amplified TCR beta libraries were sequenced on the Illumina HiSeq System as 87-base-pair reads. Processing in the source paper ran as follows. A later analysis counted tens of millions of unique TCR beta chains across the 690 or so repertoires, and some 12 million of these chains were shared by at least two donors. Raw reads were error-corrected and collapsed into unique sequences by a nearest-neighbor algorithm in which closely related sequences were merged to remove PCR and sequencing errors. To assign V, D and J gene segments, CDR3 sequences were aligned to IMGT reference sequences. For a sequence to be retained, a match of at least six nucleotides was required to both a V gene segment and a J gene segment. Rearrangements were called productive when the CDR3 lacked stop codons and stayed in frame with V and J; all others were non-productive. Following IMGT convention, CDR3 was defined as the stretch from the second conserved V-encoded cysteine to the conserved J-encoded phenylalanine. In an earlier analysis of around 540 of the donors, sequences lacking an unambiguous match to a single V gene segment were excluded. An earlier analysis of some 500 of the donors classified V segments as functional when productive rearrangements were above 56.7% and as segregating when the standard deviation between donors was above 5%. To diagnose cytomegalovirus status from the catalog of TCR beta chain sequences, a statistical classification framework was built. A later analysis assigned V and J genes by comparing TCR nucleotide sequences with IMGT/GENE-DB human TR gene sequences. In a later analysis, CDR3 sequences and most-parsimonious VDJ recombination scenarios were assigned using the TCRdist pipeline. A later analysis defined each TCR beta chain by its CDR3 amino acid sequence plus V-gene family, and excluded reads lacking a unique V-gene family. As a way to deal with suspected cross-contamination and a sequencing artifact, a later analysis dropped under 600 nucleotide sequences that were highly shared and had low generation probability. A later analysis calculated a clonal expansion index for each public chain from normalized within-repertoire ranks of inferred template counts. In a later analysis, generation probabilities were computed using a VDJ recombination model fitted to out-of-frame rearrangements, and the results were checked against IGoR. A later analysis scored TCR-TCR, TCR-HLA and TCR-CMV co-occurrence with hypergeometric tests, applying a repertoire-size bias correction to TCR pairs. To estimate false discovery rates, a later analysis permuted the HLA or CMV assignments 20 times. In a later analysis, co-occurring TCRs were grouped using DBSCAN, with TCRdist sequence similarity added in when clustering inside HLA-allele-positive subsets. Repertoires with fewer than 30,000 or more than 120,000 public chains, plus five repertoires with anomalous nucleotide sharing, were excluded from co-occurrence clustering. The source is immuneACCESS, and TCRdb retained only in-frame sequences with V and J called. Part of the clones is not carried over; for the studies checked, unresolved V genes explain less than half of this, and the remainder is unexplained. From that table come the V and J calls and clone size; the DNA was used to work out D and trimming. Present in this sample are about 190,000 clones, roughly 84% of which were seen just once. Around 0.25% of the sample lies in the top ten.

V and J are truncated by 1 base and 1 base respectively, leaving an intervening sequence of 3 bases. Sequences SGHRS (CDR1) and YFSETQ (CDR2) are obtained from the germline V gene. From the cysteine up to the phenylalanine, the CDR3 has a length of 13 residues. The sequence is cut down to CDR3 DNA, 39 bases in frame from base 1. This clone was recorded once. Its antigen is currently not known. No much larger clone is present one base from it, and per-base qualities are unavailable. In total, approximately 690 healthy bone marrow donors made up the cohort. All cohort members were sampled while nominally healthy, although unrecorded immune exposures were likely present. The donor was CMV seronegative and was included in the group of over 300 seronegative cohort members. Every donor gave a peripheral blood sample, and the peripheral blood mononuclear cells from that sample were used for TCR beta sequencing. Genomic DNA extraction from the blood cell samples was performed with the Qiagen DNeasy Blood Extraction Kit.

The sequence derives from a boy aged 10-17 years in good health and CMV-seronegative. The material sequenced was PBMCs. In this chain, TRBV5-1 is recombined with TRBJ2-1, with the D gene not confidently named. The DNA is TGCGCCAGCAGCTTGTATTCCTACAATGAGCAGTTCTTC. This sequence encodes CASSLYSYNEQFF.